The 32 T cell receptor beta chains below come from one sample, sequenced in a study of blood T cell repertoires in COVID-19. Profiling relied on immunoSEQ multiplex PCR, and the TCRdb table lists in-frame clones only, not all of them. The sample records around 100,000 clones, about 83% being singletons. The source material was peripheral blood. The receptors originated from a human donor in a cohort sampled during active COVID-19.

This chain links TRBV10-3 with TRBJ1-4; TRBD1 aligns across 10 bases. CDR1 and CDR2 (germline): ENHRY, SYGVKD. J gave up 7 bases and V 0 bases, and 2 bases lay outside the gene matches. The CDR3 runs 15 residues. The CDR3 sequence: CAISESGTGVEKLFF. The CDR3 DNA sequence: TGTGCCATCAGTGAGTCCGGGACAGGGGTTGAAAAACTGTTTTTT.

This rearrangement joins TRBV5-6 to TRBJ2-5; a weak D match, TRBD2 (6 bases). CDR3 size: 14 residues. Germline V CDR1 and CDR2: SGHDT, YYEEEE. V was pared by 3 bases and J by 3 bases, with 12 bases between. The CDR3 DNA follows: TGTGCCAGCAGCTGGTGGGCGGGGAAAGAGACCCAGTACTTC. It specifies CASSWWAGKETQYF.

This chain joins TRBV25-1 and TRBJ1-3, with D possibly matching TRBD1 (5 bases). Trimming took off 8 bases at V and 0 bases at J, with 17 bases between the two ends. The germline gives CDR1 MGHDK, CDR2 SYGVNS. This CDR3 has 16 residues. The CDR3 nucleotides read TGTGCCAGCGAAGATAAGGGGCGTTCCTCTGGAAACACCATATATTTT. Protein: CASEDKGRSSGNTIYF.

The chain joins TRBV24-1 to TRBJ2-7; a weak D match, TRBD1 (5 bases). Trimming stripped 0 bases from V and 5 bases from J, with 10 bases between. Germline loops: CDR1 KGHDR, CDR2 SFDVKD. CDR3 size: 14 residues. The CDR3 protein is CATSDLPGFHEQYF. CDR3 bases: TGTGCCACCAGTGATTTGCCAGGGTTCCACGAGCAGTACTTC.

The chain couples TRBV5-4 to TRBJ1-1, with D perhaps TRBD1 (6 bases). Between the trimmed V and J ends, which lost 0 bases and 1 base, there was a span of 16 bases. The germline V gene encodes CDR1 SGHNT and CDR2 YYREEE (reference sequence). The CDR3 is made up of 17 amino acids. The CDR3 DNA reads TGTGCCAGCAGCTTGGGGTCGTACAGGGTCGGGAACACTGAAGCTTTCTTT. Translation: CASSLGSYRVGNTEAFF.

The count of this clone is one. This sequence joins TRBV19 and TRBJ1-6; the D gene is possibly TRBD1 (6 bases). The CDR3 sequence is 13 residues long. From germline, CDR1 is LNHDA and CDR2 SQIVND (reference sequence). V lost 10 bases to trimming and J lost 14 bases, with 21 bases between them. CDR3 sequence: CATPLLGGSALHF. The CDR3 DNA reads as TGTGCCACCCCACTTTTAGGGGGTTCGGCCCTCCACTTT.

This clone occurred many times. The genes are TRBV6-5 and TRBJ1-4, with D maybe TRBD1 (6 bases). Trimming left V 2 bases short and J 6 bases short, with 13 bases between. The germline gives CDR1 MNHEY, CDR2 SVGAGI. The CDR3 totals 15 residues. For the CDR3, the DNA is TGTGCCAGCAGTTACACACAGGGTGGGCATGAAAAACTGTTTTTT. Its protein product is CASSYTQGGHEKLFF.

The CDR3 nucleotides read TGCGCCAGCAGCCTCGACGGGAGTCGAGAGACCCAGTACTTC. It encodes CASSLDGSRETQYF. The V gene is TRBV4-1, the J gene TRBJ2-5, with D perhaps matching TRBD2 (6 bases). Germline V gene sequence: CDR1 MGHRA, CDR2 YSYEKL. Trimming pared 4 bases from V and 4 bases from J, leaving 13 bases between. The CDR3 sequence is 14 residues long.

The genes are TRBV5-4 and TRBJ2-7; D possibly corresponds to TRBD1 (6 bases). This CDR3 comprises 14 residues. CDR1 is SGHNT and CDR2 is YYREEE in the germline V gene (reference sequence). Trimming stripped 2 bases from V and 3 bases from J, with 12 bases between. CDR3 sequence: CASSLQGIGYEQYF. For the CDR3, the DNA is TGTGCCAGCAGCTTACAGGGAATCGGCTACGAGCAGTACTTC.

The chain recombines TRBV6-6 with TRBJ2-7; the match to TRBD2 covers 7 bases. With V trimmed by 5 bases and J by 3 bases, 4 bases remained unmatched. The CDR3 extends over 13 amino acids. From germline, CDR1 is MNHNY and CDR2 SVGAGI (reference sequence). CDR3 protein: CASSPPGGYEQYF. In nucleotides, the CDR3 is TGTGCCAGCAGTCCCCCGGGGGGCTACGAGCAGTACTTC.

The CDR3 spells CASSLATVNSGNTIYF. The CDR3 DNA is TGTGCCAGCAGCTTAGCAACGGTGAACTCTGGAAACACCATATATTTT. The chain joins TRBV7-2 to TRBJ1-3; D ambiguous. V gave up 0 bases and J gave up 0 bases, with 9 bases separating them. CDR1 is SGHTA and CDR2 is FQGNSA in the germline V gene. The CDR3 has 16 amino acids. The full variable domain, rest sourced from reference TRBV7-2 and TRBJ1-3, is GAGVSQSPSNKVTEKGKDVELRCDPISGHTALYWYRQSLGQGLEFLIYFQGNSAPDKSGLPSDRFSAERTGGSVSTLTIQRTQQEDSAVYLCASSLATVNSGNTIYFGEGSWLTVV.

The chain uses TRBV7-2 and TRBJ1-6, with D perhaps TRBD1 (6 bases). The CDR3 is made up of 13 amino acids. V lost 4 bases and J 7 bases, leaving 8 bases between the germline ends. Germline assignment: CDR1 SGHTA and CDR2 FQGNSA. The CDR3 sequence is CASSSDRNSPLHF. CDR3 DNA sequence: TGTGCCAGCAGCTCGGACAGAAATTCACCCCTCCACTTT.

The chain employs TRBV19 and TRBJ2-3; TRBD1 is a possible D gene (6 bases). Trimming removed 4 bases at V and 4 bases at J, with 12 bases between. Germline V gives CDR1 LNHDA, CDR2 SQIVND (reference sequence). This CDR3 has 14 amino acids. The DNA of the CDR3 is TGTGCCAGTAGTAGGGCCAGGGGAGCAGATACGCAGTATTTT. Translated: CASSRARGADTQYF. The full variable domain, rest sourced from reference TRBV19 and TRBJ2-3, is DGGITQSPKYLFRKEGQNVTLSCEQNLNHDAMYWYRQDPGQGLRLIYYSQIVNDFQKGDIAEGYSVSREKKESFPLTVTSAQKNPTAFYLCASSRARGADTQYFGPGTRLTVL.

Only one count was recorded for this clone. The rearrangement joins TRBV7-2 to TRBJ1-6, with D unresolved. Germline CDR1 is SGHTA and CDR2 is FQGNSA. This CDR3 has 17 amino acids. Trimming took 0 bases from V and 4 from J, leaving 13 bases between them. CDR3 coding DNA: TGTGCCAGCAGCTTAGCAGGATCTAGAGGATATAATTCACCCCTCCACTTT. Translation gives CASSLAGSRGYNSPLHF.

The gene calls are TRBV9 and TRBJ1-3; no clear D gene. From germline, CDR1 is SGDLS and CDR2 YYNGEE. The V end was cut by 2 bases, the J end by 0 bases, with 9 bases between. This CDR3 comprises 15 residues. CDR3 sequence: CASSVWASSGNTIYF. CDR3 DNA sequence: TGTGCCAGCAGCGTCTGGGCAAGCTCTGGAAACACCATATATTTT.

This clone has only one observation. The chain carries TRBV6-2 or TRBV6-3 and TRBJ1-4, with TRBD1 matching over 7 bases. The trim removed 6 bases at V and 1 base at J, leaving 2 bases unmatched. Germline V lookup: CDR1 MNHEY, CDR2 SVGEGT. The CDR3 consists of 14 residues. CDR3 in amino acids: CASSNRGTNEKLFF. The CDR3 bases are TGTGCCAGCAGCAACAGGGGAACTAATGAAAAACTGTTTTTT.

The chain recombines TRBV7-2 with TRBJ2-2; 9 bases agree with TRBD2. The germline gives CDR1 SGHTA, CDR2 FQGNSA. The ends lost 1 base at V and 2 bases at J; junction bases unmatched: 5. The CDR3 runs 17 residues. CDR3 in amino acids: CASSLGRGLANTGELFF. CDR3 sequence (DNA): TGTGCCAGCAGCTTAGGGAGGGGACTAGCTAACACCGGGGAGCTGTTTTTT.

CDR3 nucleotide sequence: TGTGCCAGTAGTATTGGGGCAGGTAACGAGCAGTACTTC. This gives the protein CASSIGAGNEQYF. The rearrangement links TRBV19 to TRBJ2-7, with D possibly TRBD1 on 5 matching bases. The germline V gene encodes CDR1 LNHDA and CDR2 SQIVND (reference sequence). The CDR3 extends over 13 amino acids. The V and J ends lost 3 bases and 5 bases respectively, with 11 bases between them. The full variable domain, rest sourced from reference TRBV19 and TRBJ2-7, is DGGITQSPKYLFRKEGQNVTLSCEQNLNHDAMYWYRQDPGQGLRLIYYSQIVNDFQKGDIAEGYSVSREKKESFPLTVTSAQKNPTAFYLCASSIGAGNEQYFGPGTRLTVT.

The rearrangement links TRBV6-2 or TRBV6-3 to TRBJ1-2; D may be TRBD1 (5 bases). V lost 5 bases to trimming and J lost 4 bases, with 14 bases between them. This CDR3 is 14 amino acids long. The germline V gene encodes CDR1 MNHEY and CDR2 SVGEGT. The CDR3 is CASSPGPGTYGYTF. The CDR3 nucleotides read TGTGCCAGCAGTCCAGGGCCCGGAACCTATGGCTACACCTTC.

The chain employs TRBV10-3 and TRBJ2-1; D is perhaps TRBD2 (7 bases). Germline loops: CDR1 ENHRY, CDR2 SYGVKD. The CDR3 is 15 residues long. V lost 0 bases, J lost 8 bases, and 14 bases lay in between. The CDR3 DNA reads TGTGCCATCAGTGAGTCGAGGGGGGGGATCGATGAGCAGTTCTTC. Its protein product is CAISESRGGIDEQFF.

This sequence joins TRBV7-2 and TRBJ2-7, with 8 bases fitting TRBD2. The CDR3 covers 15 residues. CDR1 and CDR2 from the germline V gene are SGHTA and FQGNSA. V dropped 1 base and J dropped 3; count of bases not matched to a gene: 5. CDR3 coding DNA: TGTGCCAGCAGCTTAGTCGGGAGGGTTAACTACGAGCAGTACTTC. Its protein is CASSLVGRVNYEQYF.

The chain uses TRBV6-2 or TRBV6-3 and TRBJ2-5; possible D gene TRBD1, 6 bases. The CDR3 extends over 15 amino acids. Germline CDR1 is MNHEY and CDR2 is SVGEGT. V gave up 4 bases and J gave up 0 bases, with 12 bases separating them. The chain's CDR3 is CASSSDRRDQETQYF. DNA of the CDR3: TGTGCCAGCAGTTCGGACAGACGGGACCAAGAGACCCAGTACTTC.

This chain connects TRBV7-9 to TRBJ1-6, with no clear D. Trimming pared 5 bases from V and 3 bases from J, leaving 14 bases between. This CDR3 has 16 residues. In germline, CDR1 is SEHNR, CDR2 FQNEAQ (reference sequence). CDR3 bases: TGTGCCAGCAGCCCCGACCGGGAATACTATAATTCACCCCTCCACTTT. Translated: CASSPDREYYNSPLHF. The full variable domain, its missing parts supplied by reference TRBV7-9 and TRBJ1-6, is DTGVSQNPRHKITKRGQNVTFRCDPISEHNRLYWYRQTLGQGPEFLTYFQNEAQLEKSRLLSDRFSAERPKGSFSTLEIQRTEQGDSAMYLCASSPDREYYNSPLHFGNGTRLTVT.

This CDR3 is CASSSSGGRTEAFF. The CDR3 nucleotides read TGTGCCAGCAGCTCCTCCGGAGGGCGGACTGAAGCTTTCTTT. V gene TRBV7-8 combines with J gene TRBJ1-1, with no clear D. V shed 4 bases and J shed 5 bases, with 14 bases lying between them. Looked up from germline, CDR1 is SGHVS and CDR2 is FQNEAQ. CDR3 length equals 14 residues.

The chain joins TRBV6-5 to TRBJ1-1, with D tentatively TRBD1 (6 bases). The CDR3 has 15 residues. Germline V lookup: CDR1 MNHEY, CDR2 SVGAGI. Trimming shortened V by 7 bases and J by 2 bases, and 17 bases separated the two germline ends. For the CDR3, the DNA is TGTGCCAGCATCGGGCAGGGGAAGGGAAACACTGAAGCTTTCTTT. It codes for CASIGQGKGNTEAFF.

The chain recombines TRBV10-3 with TRBJ2-3; 13 nucleotides align to TRBD2. The CDR3 loop spans 17 amino acids. V trimming: 3 bases; J trimming: 0 bases; junction bases outside the gene matches: 3. Per the germline V gene, CDR1 is ENHRY and CDR2 is SYGVKD. CDR3 coding DNA: TGTGCCATCAGTGATCTACTAGCGGGGGGGAGCACAGATACGCAGTATTTT. It is translated as CAISDLLAGGSTDTQYF.

This chain connects TRBV19 to TRBJ1-1, with 9 nucleotides matching TRBD1. Germline values: CDR1 LNHDA, CDR2 SQIVND (reference sequence). The CDR3 contains 15 residues. The J segment lost 7 bases and the V segment lost 4 bases, leaving 10 bases of the junction unmatched. This chain's CDR3 is CASSSPGQGKVEAFF. CDR3 in DNA: TGTGCCAGTAGTAGCCCGGGACAGGGAAAAGTTGAAGCTTTCTTT.

The chain employs TRBV11-2 and TRBJ2-3; TRBD1 aligns across 8 bases. Germline V gene data show CDR1 as SGHAT and CDR2 as FQNNGV. After removal of 5 bases from V and 14 bases from J, the junction contained 15 bases not matched to a gene. There are 14 residues in the CDR3. CDR3 sequence reads: CASSAPSPGTGTYF. DNA for the CDR3: TGTGCCAGCAGCGCCCCATCGCCGGGGACAGGCACGTATTTT.

This sequence joins TRBV7-2 and TRBJ1-1, with TRBD1 as a possible D gene (6 bases). V was pared by 5 bases and J by 0 bases, with 10 bases between. The germline V gene encodes CDR1 SGHTA and CDR2 FQGNSA. This CDR3 spans 14 amino acids. The CDR3: CASSRTALNTEAFF. CDR3 DNA: TGTGCCAGCAGCCGGACAGCTTTGAACACTGAAGCTTTCTTT.

The chain links TRBV7-2 to TRBJ1-6; the D gene is possibly TRBD1 (6 bases). The germline V and J ends were trimmed by 5 bases and 9 bases, with 17 bases remaining between them. The CDR3 totals 15 residues. Germline CDR1 reads SGHTA; CDR2 reads FQGNSA. CDR3: CASSPDGGRGSPLHF. The CDR3 nucleotides read TGTGCCAGCAGCCCAGACGGGGGGCGGGGTTCACCCCTCCACTTT.

This clone was seen only once. CDR3 bases: TGTGCCAGCAGCGTCCCGGGAGGACAGCACAATGAGCAGTTCTTC. Encoded protein: CASSVPGGQHNEQFF. The chain uses TRBV9 and TRBJ2-1; possible D gene TRBD2, 7 bases. The CDR3 has 15 amino acids. V was clipped by 2 bases and J by 5 bases, with 14 bases between them. The germline gives CDR1 SGDLS, CDR2 YYNGEE.

The V and J genes are TRBV27 and TRBJ2-5; perhaps TRBD1 as D (7 bases). CDR3 size: 15 residues. V shed 7 bases and J shed 0 bases, with 15 bases lying between them. CDR1 is MNHEY and CDR2 is SMNVEV in the germline V gene (reference sequence). DNA of the CDR3: TGTGCCAGCACCCCAGGGGGGAAAAACCAAGAGACCCAGTACTTC. The encoded protein is CASTPGGKNQETQYF.